Given below is one T cell receptor beta chain in context. This entry is derived from a study of blood T cell repertoires in COVID-19. Overall study context: PBMCs, B-cell-depleted T cells, or T cells were the source of the cDNA or gDNA that made up the material.

This table comes from immunoSEQ multiplex PCR, and its TCRdb copy is limited to in-frame clones, with some not included. The repertoire has around 240,000 clones, roughly 82% of them found once; the top ten carry approximately 2.1%. From germline, CDR1 is SGHDN and CDR2 FVKESK. Between the trimmed V and J ends, which lost 4 bases and 5 bases, there was a span of 20 bases. The CDR3 covers 16 residues. The chain is built from TRBV14 and TRBJ2-5; TRBD2 might be the D (5 bases). This TCR was sampled from a woman in her fifties or sixties who had recovered from COVID-19. Sequenced material: PBMCs or T cells enriched from blood (not recorded which). The CDR3 sequence: CASSPFKIARVETQYF. The CDR3 DNA reads as TGTGCCAGCAGCCCCTTCAAGATCGCGAGGGTCGAGACCCAGTACTTC.